Shown below are 32 T cell receptor beta chains from a single sample sequenced in a study of shared clonotypes between healthy human individuals. Data came from immunoSEQ multiplex PCR; TCRdb stores just in-frame clones and leaves some out. The repertoire holds around 300,000 clones, with about nine tenths as singletons. Specimen: memory CD8+ T cells sorted from blood. Subset given: CD45RO+ cells pooled with CCR7-negative TemRA cells. The receptors were gathered from a man between 18 and 29 years old in good health.

The genes are TRBV27 and TRBJ1-5; 7 bases match TRBD1. Germline V gives CDR1 MNHEY, CDR2 SMNVEV (reference sequence). Germline trimming cut 5 bases from V and 6 bases from J; bases unmatched to any gene: 7. This CDR3 is built from 14 residues. The CDR3 coding sequence is TGTGCCAGCAGTCCACAGGGGCTAGGTCAGCCCCAGCATTTT. This translates into CASSPQGLGQPQHF.

V usage is TRBV4-1 and J usage is TRBJ2-7; D might be TRBD1 (5 bases). This CDR3 comprises 17 residues. CDR1 and CDR2 (germline): MGHRA, YSYEKL. Trimming removed 0 bases at V and 0 bases at J, with 15 bases between. The CDR3 bases are TGCGCCAGCAGCCAAGAAGTAGGGCAGGGTTACTCCTACGAGCAGTACTTC. Translating it yields CASSQEVGQGYSYEQYF.

The V and J genes are TRBV7-2 and TRBJ1-5; D is uncertain. Germline CDR1 SGHTA, CDR2 FQGNSA. The V and J ends lost 2 bases and 1 base respectively, with 3 bases between them. The CDR3 sequence is 13 residues long. CDR3 loop: CASSLWSNQPQHF. CDR3 in DNA: TGTGCCAGCAGCTTATGGAGCAATCAGCCCCAGCATTTT. The variable domain in full, with the rest retrieved from reference TRBV7-2 and TRBJ1-5, is GAGVSQSPSNKVTEKGKDVELRCDPISGHTALYWYRQSLGQGLEFLIYFQGNSAPDKSGLPSDRFSAERTGGSVSTLTIQRTQQEDSAVYLCASSLWSNQPQHFGDGTRLSIL.

This clone was seen a single time. The chain recombines TRBV7-9 with TRBJ2-7, with TRBD1 matching over 7 bases. This CDR3 is built from 16 residues. Germline V gene sequence: CDR1 SEHNR, CDR2 FQNEAQ (reference sequence). V lost 5 bases and J lost 3; bases outside the gene matches: 13. CDR3 sequence reads: CASSPAETGTIYEQYF. The DNA of the CDR3 is TGTGCCAGCAGCCCCGCCGAGACAGGGACAATCTACGAGCAGTACTTC.

This clone was found a few times. The sample holds other DNA sequences that translate to the same CDR3. V is TRBV14 and J is TRBJ1-2; no clear D. The V gene's germline CDR1 is SGHDN and CDR2 FVKESK. Between the trimmed V and J ends, which lost 2 bases and 6 bases, there was a span of 10 bases. The CDR3 is 13 amino acids. Here the CDR3 DNA reads TGTGCCAGCAGCCAAAGTGGGATTCATGGCTACACCTTC. It translates to CASSQSGIHGYTF.

Written as DNA, the CDR3 is TGTGCCAGCAGTGAAGAACATCAGTCACCCCTCCACTTT. Residues: CASSEEHQSPLHF. V and J are TRBV6-4 and TRBJ1-6; no reliable D call. Germline V CDR1 and CDR2: MRHNA, SNTAGT. The CDR3 length is 13 residues. Trimming removed 3 bases from V and 10 bases from J, with 10 bases in between.

This clone was recorded a few times. V and J are TRBV10-3 and TRBJ1-6; no definite D call. V was trimmed by 10 bases and J by 4 bases, leaving 14 bases between them. CDR1 and CDR2 (germline): ENHRY, SYGVKD. The CDR3 consists of 14 residues. CDR3 sequence reads: CATLERVYNSPLHF. The CDR3 DNA reads TGTGCCACCCTAGAGAGGGTTTATAATTCACCCCTCCACTTT.

The chain links TRBV10-3 to TRBJ1-2, with D perhaps matching TRBD1 (6 bases). V was trimmed by 10 bases and J by 4 bases, leaving 10 bases between them. The CDR3 runs to 11 residues. CDR1 is ENHRY and CDR2 is SYGVKD in the germline V gene. The CDR3, as DNA: TGTGCCACCGGGGGCCCCTATGGCTACACCTTC. It yields the protein CATGGPYGYTF.

This chain links TRBV11-2 with TRBJ1-2; the D is unclear. CDR3 length: 16 amino acids. V was clipped by 1 base and J by 1 base, with 13 bases between them. CDR1 and CDR2 from the germline V gene are SGHAT and FQNNGV. The CDR3 DNA is TGTGCCAGCAGCTTAGGGGCCCAGGCAGTTAACTATGGCTACACCTTC. This gives the protein CASSLGAQAVNYGYTF. The full variable domain, with the rest looked up from reference TRBV11-2 and TRBJ1-2, is EAGVAQSPRYKIIEKRQSVAFWCNPISGHATLYWYQQILGQGPKLLIQFQNNGVVDDSQLPKDRFSAERLKGVDSTLKIQPAKLEDSAVYLCASSLGAQAVNYGYTFGSGTRLTVV.

This clone has a single count. This chain joins TRBV6-6 and TRBJ1-1; D not resolved. The CDR3 runs to 13 residues. Germline V gene lookup returns CDR1 MNHNY and CDR2 SVGAGI (reference sequence). V lost 6 bases and J lost 4, with 12 bases in between. CDR3 residues: CASRVGVSTEAFF. The CDR3 coding sequence is TGTGCCAGCAGGGTAGGTGTCAGCACTGAAGCTTTCTTT.

V is TRBV29-1 and J is TRBJ2-7; 9 bases line up with TRBD2. V lost 8 bases to trimming and J lost 0 bases; unmatched junction nucleotides: 8. This CDR3 is 14 amino acids long. CDR1 is SQVTM, CDR2 ANQGSEA, per germline. The CDR3 loop reads CSIMSGRSSYEQYF. The CDR3 DNA follows: TGCAGCATCATGAGCGGGAGGAGCTCCTACGAGCAGTACTTC.

The chain employs TRBV9 and TRBJ2-7; D is perhaps TRBD1 (6 bases). There are 14 residues in the CDR3. V dropped 0 bases and J dropped 5 bases, with 12 bases sitting between them. CDR1 and CDR2 (germline): SGDLS, YYNGEE. The DNA for the CDR3 is TGTGCCAGCAGCGTAGCAGGGGTCGGGGACGAGCAGTACTTC. Its translation is CASSVAGVGDEQYF.

J is TRBJ1-1 and V is TRBV27; D is unclear. The CDR3 length is 13 residues. V shed 3 bases and J shed 4 bases, with 9 bases lying between them. Per germline, CDR1 MNHEY and CDR2 SMNVEV (reference sequence). CDR3 protein: CASSFLTGTEAFF. The CDR3 nucleotides are TGTGCCAGCAGTTTCCTGACGGGCACTGAAGCTTTCTTT.

This chain joins TRBV10-3 and TRBJ1-1; D might be TRBD1 (5 bases). The CDR3 extends over 14 amino acids. In germline, CDR1 is ENHRY, CDR2 SYGVKD. Between the trimmed V and J ends, which lost 2 bases and 11 bases, there was a span of 18 bases. CDR3 bases: TGTGCCATCAGTGAGCCGAACGCAGGGCCGGGGGCTTTCTTT. This translates into CAISEPNAGPGAFF.

The chain combines TRBV7-9 with TRBJ2-3, with D tentatively TRBD1 (6 bases). CDR1 and CDR2 (germline): SEHNR, FQNEAQ (reference sequence). V was clipped by 2 bases and J by 4 bases, with 16 bases between them. This CDR3 has 16 residues. CDR3: CASSLRSGTWADTQYF. CDR3 in DNA: TGTGCCAGCAGCTTAAGGTCGGGGACATGGGCAGATACGCAGTATTTT.

V and J are TRBV29-1 and TRBJ1-3, with D perhaps matching TRBD1 (5 bases). Between the trimmed V and J ends, which lost 6 bases and 4 bases, there was a span of 16 bases. The germline V gene has CDR1 SQVTM and CDR2 ANQGSEA. This CDR3 comprises 14 residues. The CDR3, as DNA: TGCAGCGTCGGGGGAACAGGCTCCGGAAACACCATATATTTT. Amino acid sequence: CSVGGTGSGNTIYF.

In DNA form, the CDR3 reads TGTGCCAGCAGTTTCGGAAAAGTTACAGATACGCAGTATTTT. Protein product: CASSFGKVTDTQYF. The chain couples TRBV27 to TRBJ2-3; the D is unclear. Trimming removed 3 bases at V and 3 bases at J, with 10 bases between. The CDR3 extends over 14 amino acids. Germline V lookup: CDR1 MNHEY, CDR2 SMNVEV (reference sequence).

In its sample, this clone was seen once. The chain joins TRBV4-3 to TRBJ2-2; 7 bases are shared with TRBD2. Germline V gives CDR1 LGHNA, CDR2 YSLEER. The CDR3 loop spans 18 amino acids. V gave up 0 bases and J gave up 2 bases; unmatched junction bases: 9. CDR3 coding DNA: TGCGCCAGCAGCCAAGATATATGGCTAGCGGTAAACACCGGGGAGCTGTTTTTT. Protein product: CASSQDIWLAVNTGELFF.

V usage is TRBV27 and J usage is TRBJ2-1, with D uncertain. Germline V lookup: CDR1 MNHEY, CDR2 SMNVEV (reference sequence). This CDR3 contains 15 residues. Trimming removed 3 bases at V and 0 bases at J, with 9 bases between. This CDR3 reads CASSLYPISYNEQFF. CDR3 DNA sequence: TGTGCCAGCAGTTTGTATCCGATCTCCTACAATGAGCAGTTCTTC.

This clone has only a few counts. The chain carries TRBV5-1 and TRBJ2-5; the D is unclear. The CDR3 is 14 amino acids. Trimming left V 4 bases short and J 3 bases short, with 13 bases between. CDR1 is SGHRS, CDR2 YFSETQ, per germline. The CDR3 reads CASSPELGEETQYF. Here the CDR3 DNA reads TGCGCCAGCAGCCCCGAGCTGGGTGAAGAGACCCAGTACTTC. Complete variable domain (other parts from reference TRBV5-1 and TRBJ2-5): KAGVTQTPRYLIKTRGQQVTLSCSPISGHRSVSWYQQTPGQGLQFLFEYFSETQRNKGNFPGRFSGRQFSNSRSEMNVSTLELGDSALYLCASSPELGEETQYFGPGTRLLVL.

With respect to this clone: In the same sample, other DNA sequences code for this CDR3. The chain links TRBV4-1 to TRBJ2-7, with D tentatively TRBD1 (6 bases). V was clipped by 4 bases and J by 1 base, with 11 bases between them. The CDR3 has 14 residues. CDR1 is MGHRA, CDR2 YSYEKL, per germline. The CDR3 loop reads CASSPLDRSYEQYF. CDR3 DNA sequence: TGCGCCAGCAGCCCCCTGGACAGATCCTACGAGCAGTACTTC.

The CDR3: CASSSRPGQGYYEQFF. DNA for the CDR3: TGTGCCAGCAGCTCCCGCCCCGGACAGGGTTATTATGAGCAGTTCTTC. The V and J genes are TRBV11-2 and TRBJ2-1; TRBD1 matches 8 bases. J gave up 8 bases and V 4 bases, and 13 bases lay outside the gene matches. The germline V gene has CDR1 SGHAT and CDR2 FQNNGV. The CDR3 extends over 16 amino acids.

This rearrangement joins TRBV7-6 to TRBJ2-7; 7 nucleotides agree with TRBD1. The CDR3 is 14 residues long. The junction had 5 bases not matched to a gene; V was cut back by 2 bases and J by 4 bases. Germline V gives CDR1 SGHVS, CDR2 FNYEAQ. CDR3 residues: CASSLTGVEYEQYF. CDR3 nucleotides: TGTGCCAGCAGCTTAACAGGGGTAGAGTACGAGCAGTACTTC.

V usage is TRBV5-1 and J usage is TRBJ1-5; D perhaps matches TRBD1 (5 bases). Trimming shortened V by 3 bases and J by 3 bases, and 7 bases separated the two germline ends. Germline V CDR1 and CDR2: SGHRS, YFSETQ. This CDR3 has 13 amino acids. This chain's CDR3 is CASSSGDNQPQHF. As DNA, the CDR3 is TGCGCCAGCAGCTCGGGGGACAATCAGCCCCAGCATTTT.

Regarding this clone: Other DNA sequences in the same sample also yield this CDR3. This chain uses TRBV9 with TRBJ1-5; a weak D match, TRBD1 (5 bases). Trimming removed 3 bases from V and 5 bases from J, with 12 bases in between. The CDR3 is 14 amino acids. Germline V CDR1 and CDR2: SGDLS, YYNGEE. CDR3 region: CASSEGLPYQPQHF. CDR3 nucleotide sequence: TGTGCCAGCAGCGAGGGACTCCCCTATCAGCCCCAGCATTTT.

A single count supports this clone. CDR3 nucleotide sequence: TGTGCCAGCAGTGAGGGGGGGCCGTACGAGCAGTACTTC. The encoded protein is CASSEGGPYEQYF. The gene calls are TRBV6-1 and TRBJ2-7; a possible D gene is TRBD2 (7 bases). The CDR3 is 13 amino acids. CDR1 and CDR2 from the germline V gene are MNHNS and SASEGT. Deletions cut 3 bases from V and 4 bases from J, with 10 bases between.

The CDR3 coding sequence is TGTGCCAGCAGCTTAAAGGGACAGAGCTCCTACGAGCAGTACTTC. This codes for CASSLKGQSSYEQYF. The rearrangement uses TRBV7-8 and TRBJ2-7; 7 bases line up with TRBD1. The CDR3 consists of 15 residues. Trimming at V came to 2 bases and at J to 0 bases, leaving 4 bases not matched to a gene. Germline values: CDR1 SGHVS, CDR2 FQNEAQ. The full variable domain, completed using reference TRBV7-8 and TRBJ2-7, is GAGVSQSPRYKVAKRGQDVALRCDPISGHVSLFWYQQALGQGPEFLTYFQNEAQLDKSGLPSDRFFAERPEGSVSTLKIQRTQQEDSAVYLCASSLKGQSSYEQYFGPGTRLTVT.

This sequence joins TRBV27 and TRBJ1-5; a weak D match, TRBD1 (5 bases). Per the germline V gene, CDR1 is MNHEY and CDR2 is SMNVEV (reference sequence). This CDR3 region has 13 residues. Trimming left V 5 bases short and J 7 bases short, with 12 bases between. CDR3 loop: CASSGFGDQPQHF. The CDR3 DNA follows: TGTGCCAGCAGTGGGTTTGGGGACCAGCCCCAGCATTTT.

The chain joins TRBV7-3 to TRBJ2-2; tentative D call: TRBD1 (5 bases). Germline CDR1 reads SGHTA; CDR2 reads FQGTGA. The CDR3 spans 15 residues. V lost 3 bases to trimming and J lost 6 bases, with 14 bases between them. CDR3 amino acids: CASSLEVGQAGELFF. In nucleotides, the CDR3 is TGTGCCAGCAGCTTGGAAGTGGGGCAAGCCGGGGAGCTGTTTTTT.

Here the CDR3 DNA reads TGTGCCAGCACCCCTCGATTCCGCGGCGGCACTGAAGCTTTCTTT. Translation gives CASTPRFRGGTEAFF. The chain recombines TRBV28 with TRBJ1-1, with D unresolved. Deletions cut 7 bases from V and 4 bases from J, with 19 bases between. Germline V gene sequence: CDR1 MDHEN, CDR2 SYDVKM. There are 15 residues in the CDR3.

This clone was counted once. The junction departs from the called germline gene at one end, perhaps through a read error. The chain uses TRBV7-9 and TRBJ2-1; TRBD1 agrees at 10 bases. The CDR3 sequence is 11 residues long. Per the germline V gene, CDR1 is SEHNR and CDR2 is FQNEAQ (reference sequence). The CDR3: CATGGLNEQFF. The CDR3, as DNA: TGCGCGACAGGGGGCTTGAATGAGCAGTTCTTC.

The chain employs TRBV28 and TRBJ2-1, with TRBD2 matching over 14 bases. Trimming cost V 5 bases and J 2 bases; bases outside gene matches: 5. CDR3 length: 17 amino acids. Per the germline V gene, CDR1 is MDHEN and CDR2 is SYDVKM. CDR3 amino acids: CASSRTSGGSAYNEQFF. CDR3 bases: TGTGCCAGCAGTAGGACTAGCGGGGGGTCGGCCTACAATGAGCAGTTCTTC.